The entry that follows covers one T cell receptor beta chain sequence. The data were obtained in a study of cytomegalovirus exposure and HLA in healthy donors. As for the study in general: As released early, the data held roughly 85 million unique TCRs from HLA-typed donors.

Primers for the PCR totalled 60 Vbeta and 13 Jbeta. Sequenced by immunoSEQ multiplex PCR; TCRdb stores in-frame clones only, minus some. The sample records about 180,000 clones, roughly 79% being singletons. Sequenced input: PBMCs. This TCR derives from a man aged 40-49 years in good health and CMV-seropositive.

The CDR3 DNA sequence: TGTGCCAGCAGCCCTAGGGGCTCAGGGCTGGCTGAAGCTTTCTTT. Its translation is CASSPRGSGLAEAFF. The V and J genes are TRBV7-9 and TRBJ1-1; maybe TRBD1 (5 bases). This CDR3 region has 15 residues. In germline, CDR1 is SEHNR, CDR2 FQNEAQ (reference sequence). V lost 5 bases and J lost 6, with 19 bases in between. Together with reference TRBV7-9 and TRBJ1-1, the CDR3 gives the full variable domain: DTGVSQNPRHKITKRGQNVTFRCDPISEHNRLYWYRQTLGQGPEFLTYFQNEAQLEKSRLLSDRFSAERPKGSFSTLEIQRTEQGDSAMYLCASSPRGSGLAEAFFGQGTRLTVV.